This TCR beta chain originates from a study of blood T cell repertoires in COVID-19. Overall study context: The samples span acute and convalescent COVID-19 from the United States, Italy and Spain. From T cells, B-cell-depleted T cells, or PBMCs came the material, which was cDNA or gDNA.

The protocol was immunoSEQ multiplex PCR, while the TCRdb copy is restricted to in-frame clones and leaves out a portion. The sample has under 80,000 clones, around 80% seen once. This TCR came from a human donor in a cohort sampled during active COVID-19. Sequenced: peripheral blood.

CDR3 sequence (DNA): TGTGCCAGCAGCTTGGGTGACAGGGTCACAGATACGCAGTATTTT. Its translation is CASSLGDRVTDTQYF. The genes are TRBV5-4 and TRBJ2-3; 7 bases align to TRBD1. The V and J ends lost 0 bases and 2 bases, in that order; junction bases with no gene match: 3. The CDR3 is made up of 15 amino acids. CDR1 is SGHNT, CDR2 YYREEE, per germline (reference sequence).